This T cell receptor (beta chain) comes out of a study of OX40 agonist ivuxolimab in advanced cancers. Data came from immunoSEQ multiplex PCR; TCRdb stores just in-frame clones and leaves some out. The table lists approximately 23,000 clones, 80% to 85% of them singletons. The TCR originated in an adult with an advanced solid tumor such as melanoma, head and neck, liver or kidney cancer. This specimen was CD4+ or CD8+ T cells sorted from blood, taken in a trial of the OX40 agonist ivuxolimab.

The CDR3, as DNA: TGTGCCAGCGAGCAGGGGAGGACCGAGCAGTACTTC. Residues: CASEQGRTEQYF. The J gene is TRBJ2-7, the V gene TRBV7-9; D assignment may be TRBD1 or TRBD2 (6 bases each). V was shortened by 8 bases and J by 6 bases, with 14 bases between the two germline ends. The CDR3 runs to 12 residues. Germline assignment: CDR1 SEHNR and CDR2 FQNEAQ (reference sequence).